This TCR beta chain was observed in a study of blood T cell repertoires in COVID-19. Across the whole study: Researchers got acute and convalescent COVID-19 samples from the United States, Italy and Spain. PBMCs, B-cell-depleted T cells, or T cells provided the cDNA or gDNA that made up the material.

There are a few counts of this clone. In the original analysis: Amplification of reference gene primers provided the estimated nucleated cell counts. Some clones are missing from TCRdb's copy, which holds only in-frame ones; the method was immunoSEQ multiplex PCR. That table is the source of V, J and clone size, and D and trimming were worked out from the DNA. The sample lists over 130,000 clones, roughly four fifths occurring once. Trimming at V came to 1 base and at J to 4 bases, leaving 6 bases not matched to a gene. The CDR3 consists of 15 residues. Germline CDR1 SGHAT, CDR2 FQNNGV. The sequenced material came from peripheral blood. The source is a human donor in a cohort sampled during active COVID-19. This chain joins TRBV11-2 and TRBJ2-7, with 8 nucleotides matching TRBD1. The CDR3 coding sequence is TGTGCCAGCAGCTTAGGGACAGGGCGAGGGTACGAGCAGTACTTC. As protein: CASSLGTGRGYEQYF. Together with reference TRBV11-2 and TRBJ2-7, the CDR3 gives the full variable domain: EAGVAQSPRYKIIEKRQSVAFWCNPISGHATLYWYQQILGQGPKLLIQFQNNGVVDDSQLPKDRFSAERLKGVDSTLKIQPAKLEDSAVYLCASSLGTGRGYEQYFGPGTRLTVT.